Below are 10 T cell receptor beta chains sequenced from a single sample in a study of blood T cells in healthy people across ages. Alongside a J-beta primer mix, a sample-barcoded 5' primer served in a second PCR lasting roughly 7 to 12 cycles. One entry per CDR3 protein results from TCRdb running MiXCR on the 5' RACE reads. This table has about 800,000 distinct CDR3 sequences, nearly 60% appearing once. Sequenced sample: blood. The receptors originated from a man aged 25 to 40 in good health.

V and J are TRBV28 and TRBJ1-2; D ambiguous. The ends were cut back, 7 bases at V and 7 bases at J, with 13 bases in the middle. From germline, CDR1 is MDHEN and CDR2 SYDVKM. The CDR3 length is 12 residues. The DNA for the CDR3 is TGTGCCAGCAAGTTCGAGGGTACTGGCTACACCTTC. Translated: CASKFEGTGYTF.

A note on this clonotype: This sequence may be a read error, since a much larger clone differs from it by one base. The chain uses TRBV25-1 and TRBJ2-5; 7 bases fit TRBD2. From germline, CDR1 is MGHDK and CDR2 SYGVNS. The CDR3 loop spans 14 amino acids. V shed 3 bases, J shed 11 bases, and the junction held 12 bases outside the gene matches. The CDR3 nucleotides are TGTGCCAGCAGTGATTCCAACGTCGGGCGGGGGCAGTACTTC. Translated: CASSDSNVGRGQYF.

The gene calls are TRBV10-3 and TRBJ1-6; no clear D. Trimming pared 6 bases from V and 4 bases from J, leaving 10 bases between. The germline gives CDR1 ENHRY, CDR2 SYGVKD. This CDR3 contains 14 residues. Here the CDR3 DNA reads TGTGCCATCAGGGAAGGGCAATATAATTCACCCCTCCACTTT. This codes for CAIREGQYNSPLHF.

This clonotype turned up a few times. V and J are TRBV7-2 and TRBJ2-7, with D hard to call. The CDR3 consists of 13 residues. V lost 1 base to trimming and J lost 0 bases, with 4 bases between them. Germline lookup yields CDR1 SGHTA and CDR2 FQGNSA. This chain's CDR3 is CASSLEVSYEQYF. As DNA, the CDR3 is TGTGCCAGCAGCTTAGAAGTCTCCTACGAGCAGTACTTC.

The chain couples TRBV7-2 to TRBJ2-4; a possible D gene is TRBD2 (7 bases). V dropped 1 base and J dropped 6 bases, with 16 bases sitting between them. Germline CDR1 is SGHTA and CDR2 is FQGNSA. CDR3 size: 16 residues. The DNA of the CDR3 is TGTGCCAGCAGCTTAGGGCCGTCGGGGGGCGGAAACATTCAGTACTTC. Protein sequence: CASSLGPSGGGNIQYF.

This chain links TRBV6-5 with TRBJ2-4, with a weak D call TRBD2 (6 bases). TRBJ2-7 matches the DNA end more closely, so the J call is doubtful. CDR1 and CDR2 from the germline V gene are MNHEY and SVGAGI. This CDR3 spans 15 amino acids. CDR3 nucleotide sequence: TGTGCCAGCAGTTACGTTGTGGGGGGTGGCTACGAGCAGTACTTC. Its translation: CASSYVVGGGYEQYF.

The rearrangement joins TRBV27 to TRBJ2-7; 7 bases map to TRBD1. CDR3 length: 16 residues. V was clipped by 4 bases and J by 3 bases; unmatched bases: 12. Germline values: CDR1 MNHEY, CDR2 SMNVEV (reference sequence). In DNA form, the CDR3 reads TGTGCCAGCAGTTCATCTACAGGGGTTCAGTACTACGAGCAGTACTTC. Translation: CASSSSTGVQYYEQYF.

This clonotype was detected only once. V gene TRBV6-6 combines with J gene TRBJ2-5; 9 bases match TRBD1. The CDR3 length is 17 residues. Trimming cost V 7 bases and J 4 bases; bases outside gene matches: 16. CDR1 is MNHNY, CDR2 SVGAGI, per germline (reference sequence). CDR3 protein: CASTSGQGGDLGETQYF. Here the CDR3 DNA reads TGTGCCAGCACGTCGGGACAGGGAGGTGATTTGGGAGAGACCCAGTACTTC.

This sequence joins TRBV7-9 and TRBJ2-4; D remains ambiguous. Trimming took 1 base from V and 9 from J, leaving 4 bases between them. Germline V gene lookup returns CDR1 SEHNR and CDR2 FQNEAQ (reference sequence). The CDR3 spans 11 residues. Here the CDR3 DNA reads TGTGCCAGCAGCTTAGTTGGCATTCAGTACTTC. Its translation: CASSLVGIQYF.

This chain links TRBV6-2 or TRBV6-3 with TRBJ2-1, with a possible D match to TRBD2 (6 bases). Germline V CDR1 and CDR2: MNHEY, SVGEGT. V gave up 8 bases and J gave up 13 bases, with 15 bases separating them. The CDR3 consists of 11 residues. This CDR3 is CASRTGTFQFF. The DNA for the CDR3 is TGTGCCAGCCGGACCGGGACTTTCCAGTTCTTC.